What follows is one T cell receptor (beta chain) and its context. The entry originates in a study of PD-1 blockade in classical Hodgkin lymphoma. Trimming removed 0 bases from V and 0 bases from J, with 14 bases in between. The germline CDR1 and CDR2 sequences are LNHNV and YYDKDF (reference sequence). CDR3 size: 18 residues. Time point of the sample: newly diagnosed, previously untreated cHL patient sample. Sequencing used immunoSEQ multiplex PCR; TCRdb keeps in-frame clones, though not all of them. The sample has tens of thousands of clones, roughly 93% seen once; the top ten hold 2% to 3%. V gene TRBV15 combines with J gene TRBJ1-4; D not certain. The clonotype was recovered from a human donor with classical Hodgkin lymphoma. The sequencing sample was made of peripheral blood mononuclear cells (PBMCs). The CDR3 here is CATSRDYGVGSTNEKLFF. CDR3 bases: TGTGCCACCAGCAGAGATTACGGGGTTGGGTCAACTAATGAAAAACTGTTTTTT.